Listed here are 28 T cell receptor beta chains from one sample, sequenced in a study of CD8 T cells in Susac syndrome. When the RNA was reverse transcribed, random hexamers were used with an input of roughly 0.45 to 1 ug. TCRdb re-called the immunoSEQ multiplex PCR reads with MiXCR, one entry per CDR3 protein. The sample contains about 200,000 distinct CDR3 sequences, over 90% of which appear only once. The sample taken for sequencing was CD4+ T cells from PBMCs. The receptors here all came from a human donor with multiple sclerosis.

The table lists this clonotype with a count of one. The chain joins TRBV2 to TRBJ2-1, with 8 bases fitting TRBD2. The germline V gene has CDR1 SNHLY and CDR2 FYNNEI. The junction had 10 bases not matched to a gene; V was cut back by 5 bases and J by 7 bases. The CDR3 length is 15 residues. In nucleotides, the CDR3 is TGTGCCAGCAGTCCGACTAGCGTCTTAGGAAATGAGCAGTTCTTC. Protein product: CASSPTSVLGNEQFF.

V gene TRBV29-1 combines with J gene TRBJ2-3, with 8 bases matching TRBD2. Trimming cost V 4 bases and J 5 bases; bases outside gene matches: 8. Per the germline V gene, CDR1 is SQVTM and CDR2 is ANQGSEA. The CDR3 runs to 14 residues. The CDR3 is CSVGHRRGEDTQYF. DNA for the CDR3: TGCAGCGTTGGTCACAGGCGGGGGGAAGATACGCAGTATTTT.

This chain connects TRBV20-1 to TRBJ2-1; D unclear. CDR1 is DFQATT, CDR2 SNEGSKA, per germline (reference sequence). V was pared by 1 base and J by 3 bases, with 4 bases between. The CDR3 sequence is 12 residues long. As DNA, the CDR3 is TGCAGTGCTAGAGTTATCTACAATGAGCAGTTCTTC. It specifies CSARVIYNEQFF.

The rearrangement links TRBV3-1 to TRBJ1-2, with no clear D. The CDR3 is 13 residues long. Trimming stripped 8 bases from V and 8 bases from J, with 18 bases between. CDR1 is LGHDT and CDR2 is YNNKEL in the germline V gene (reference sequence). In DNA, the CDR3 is TGTGCCAGCGCAAAGAGGGCCGACGGAGGCTACACCTTC. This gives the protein CASAKRADGGYTF. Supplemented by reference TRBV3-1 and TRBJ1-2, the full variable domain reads DTAVSQTPKYLVTQMGNDKSIKCEQNLGHDTMYWYKQDSKKFLKIMFSYNNKELIINETVPNRFSPKSPDKAHLNLHINSLELGDSAVYFCASAKRADGGYTFGSGTRLTVV.

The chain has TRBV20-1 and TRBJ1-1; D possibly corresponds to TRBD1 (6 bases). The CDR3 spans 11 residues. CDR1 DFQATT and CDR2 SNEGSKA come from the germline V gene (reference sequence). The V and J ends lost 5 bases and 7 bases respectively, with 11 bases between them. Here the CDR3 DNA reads TGCAGTGCTTTTGGACAGTTTGAAGCTTTCTTT. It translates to CSAFGQFEAFF.

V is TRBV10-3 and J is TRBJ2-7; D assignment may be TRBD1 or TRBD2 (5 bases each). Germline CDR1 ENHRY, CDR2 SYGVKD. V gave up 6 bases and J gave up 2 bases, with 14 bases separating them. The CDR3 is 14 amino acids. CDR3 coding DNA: TGTGCCATCAGCCAGGGAGCCCCGACCTACGAGCAGTACTTC. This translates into CAISQGAPTYEQYF.

CDR3 in amino acids: CSASGRANEQFF. Written as DNA, the CDR3 is TGCAGTGCTAGCGGGAGGGCGAATGAGCAGTTCTTC. The gene calls are TRBV20-1 and TRBJ2-1; 8 nucleotides agree with TRBD2. Germline trimming cut 3 bases from V and 7 bases from J; bases unmatched to any gene: 2. Germline V gene sequence: CDR1 DFQATT, CDR2 SNEGSKA (reference sequence). This CDR3 has 12 residues.

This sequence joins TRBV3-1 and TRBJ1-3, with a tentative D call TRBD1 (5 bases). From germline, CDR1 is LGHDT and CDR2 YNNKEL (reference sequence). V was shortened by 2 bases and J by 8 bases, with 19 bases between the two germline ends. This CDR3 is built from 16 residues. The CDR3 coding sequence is TGTGCCAGCAGCCAACAACAGGTTTTGATTGGGGACACCATATATTTT. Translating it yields CASSQQQVLIGDTIYF.

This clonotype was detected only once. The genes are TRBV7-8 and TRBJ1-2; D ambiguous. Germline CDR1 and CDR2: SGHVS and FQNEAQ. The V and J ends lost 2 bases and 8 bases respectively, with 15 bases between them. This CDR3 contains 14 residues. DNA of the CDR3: TGTGCCAGCAGCTTACGAGTTGACGCTAGCGGCTACACCTTC. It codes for CASSLRVDASGYTF.

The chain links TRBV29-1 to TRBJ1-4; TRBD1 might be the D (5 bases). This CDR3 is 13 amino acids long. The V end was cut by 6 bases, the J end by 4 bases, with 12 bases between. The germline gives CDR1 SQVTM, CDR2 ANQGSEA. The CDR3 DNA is TGCAGCGTGGAGGCGACAGATAATGAAAAACTGTTTTTT. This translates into CSVEATDNEKLFF.

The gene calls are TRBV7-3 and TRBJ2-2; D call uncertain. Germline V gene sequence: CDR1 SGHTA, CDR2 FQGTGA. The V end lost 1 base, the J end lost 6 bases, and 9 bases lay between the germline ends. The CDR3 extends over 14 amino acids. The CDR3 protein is CASSLRGPSGELFF. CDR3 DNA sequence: TGTGCCAGCAGCTTAAGAGGCCCCTCCGGGGAGCTGTTTTTT.

CDR3 DNA sequence: TGTGCCACCAGCGGAGCCCGGTCCACGAACACTGAAGCTTTCTTT. Translation: CATSGARSTNTEAFF. The gene calls are TRBV15 and TRBJ1-1; no clear D gene. Germline V CDR1 and CDR2: LNHNV, YYDKDF (reference sequence). V lost 5 bases, J lost 1 base, and 14 bases lay in between. This CDR3 has 15 residues.

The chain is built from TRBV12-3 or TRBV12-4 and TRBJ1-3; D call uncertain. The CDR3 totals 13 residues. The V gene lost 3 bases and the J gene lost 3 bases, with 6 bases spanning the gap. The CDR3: CASSFRIGNTIYF. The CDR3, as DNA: TGTGCCAGCAGTTTTCGGATTGGAAACACCATATATTTT.

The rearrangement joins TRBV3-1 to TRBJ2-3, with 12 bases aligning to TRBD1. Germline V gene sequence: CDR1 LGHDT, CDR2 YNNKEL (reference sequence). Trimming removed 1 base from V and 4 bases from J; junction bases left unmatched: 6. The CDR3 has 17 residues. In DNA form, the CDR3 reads TGTGCCAGCAGCCAAGCCGGGACAGGGGGCGCAGCAGATACGCAGTATTTT. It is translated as CASSQAGTGGAADTQYF.

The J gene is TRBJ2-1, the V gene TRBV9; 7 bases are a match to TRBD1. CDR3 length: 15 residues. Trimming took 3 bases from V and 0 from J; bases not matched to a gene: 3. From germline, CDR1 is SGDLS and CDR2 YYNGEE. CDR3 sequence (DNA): TGTGCCAGCAGCGGAGGGACAGTCTCCTACAATGAGCAGTTCTTC. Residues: CASSGGTVSYNEQFF.

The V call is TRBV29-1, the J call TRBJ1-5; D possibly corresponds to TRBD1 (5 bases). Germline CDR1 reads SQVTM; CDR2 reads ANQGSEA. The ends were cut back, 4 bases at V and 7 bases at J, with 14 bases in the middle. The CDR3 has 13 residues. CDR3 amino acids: CSVGNMPGQPQHF. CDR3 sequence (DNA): TGCAGCGTTGGGAATATGCCAGGGCAGCCCCAGCATTTT.

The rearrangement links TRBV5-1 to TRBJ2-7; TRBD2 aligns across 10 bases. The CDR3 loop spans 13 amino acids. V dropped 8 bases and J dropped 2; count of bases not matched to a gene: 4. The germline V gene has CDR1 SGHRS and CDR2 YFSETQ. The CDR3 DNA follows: TGCGCCAGTCGGACTAGCGGCACCTACGAGCAGTACTTC. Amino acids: CASRTSGTYEQYF.

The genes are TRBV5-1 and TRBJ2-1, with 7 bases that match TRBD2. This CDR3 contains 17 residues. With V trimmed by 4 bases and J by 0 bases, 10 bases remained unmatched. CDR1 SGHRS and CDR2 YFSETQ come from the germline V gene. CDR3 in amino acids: CASSNSGSHRSYNEQFF. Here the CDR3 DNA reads TGCGCCAGCAGCAATAGCGGGTCCCACCGCTCCTACAATGAGCAGTTCTTC. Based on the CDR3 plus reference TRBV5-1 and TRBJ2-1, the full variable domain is KAGVTQTPRYLIKTRGQQVTLSCSPISGHRSVSWYQQTPGQGLQFLFEYFSETQRNKGNFPGRFSGRQFSNSRSEMNVSTLELGDSALYLCASSNSGSHRSYNEQFFGPGTRLTVL.

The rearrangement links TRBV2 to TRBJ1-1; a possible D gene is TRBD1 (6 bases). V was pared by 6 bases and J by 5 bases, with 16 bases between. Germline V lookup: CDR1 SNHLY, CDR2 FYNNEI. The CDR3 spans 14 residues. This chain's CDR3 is CASSYRESSTEAFF. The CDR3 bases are TGTGCCAGCAGCTACAGGGAGAGTAGTACTGAAGCTTTCTTT. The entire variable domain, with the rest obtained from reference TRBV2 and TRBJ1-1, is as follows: EPEVTQTPSHQVTQMGQEVILRCVPISNHLYFYWYRQILGQKVEFLVSFYNNEISEKSEIFDDQFSVERPDGSNFTLKIRSTKLEDSAMYFCASSYRESSTEAFFGQGTRLTVV.

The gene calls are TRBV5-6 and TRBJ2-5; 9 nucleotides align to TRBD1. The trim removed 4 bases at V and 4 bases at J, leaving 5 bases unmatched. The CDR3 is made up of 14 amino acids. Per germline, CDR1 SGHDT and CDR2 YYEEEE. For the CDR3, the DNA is TGTGCCAGCAGCAGACAGGGGGAGGGAGAGACCCAGTACTTC. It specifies CASSRQGEGETQYF.

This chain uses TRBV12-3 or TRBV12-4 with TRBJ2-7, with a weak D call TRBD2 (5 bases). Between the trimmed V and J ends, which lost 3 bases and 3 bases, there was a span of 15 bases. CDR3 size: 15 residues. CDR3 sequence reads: CASSFSLGLNYEQYF. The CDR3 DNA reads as TGTGCCAGCAGTTTTTCCCTAGGACTGAACTACGAGCAGTACTTC.

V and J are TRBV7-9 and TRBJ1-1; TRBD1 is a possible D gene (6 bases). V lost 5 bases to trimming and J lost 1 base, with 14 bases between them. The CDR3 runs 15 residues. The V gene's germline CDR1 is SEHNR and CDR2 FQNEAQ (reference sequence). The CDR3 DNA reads TGTGCCAGCAGCCCTAGGGGGTCGGAGAACACTGAAGCTTTCTTT. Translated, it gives CASSPRGSENTEAFF.

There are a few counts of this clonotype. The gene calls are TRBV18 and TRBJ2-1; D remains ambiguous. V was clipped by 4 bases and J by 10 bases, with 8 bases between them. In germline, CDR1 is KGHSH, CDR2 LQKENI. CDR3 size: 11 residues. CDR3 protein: CASSLSAEQFF. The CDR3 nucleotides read TGTGCCAGCTCACTCAGCGCAGAGCAGTTCTTC. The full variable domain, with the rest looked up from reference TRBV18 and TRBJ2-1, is NAGVMQNPRHLVRRRGQEARLRCSPMKGHSHVYWYRQLPEEGLKFMVYLQKENIIDESGMPKERFSAEFPKEGPSILRIQQVVRGDSAAYFCASSLSAEQFFGPGTRLTVL.

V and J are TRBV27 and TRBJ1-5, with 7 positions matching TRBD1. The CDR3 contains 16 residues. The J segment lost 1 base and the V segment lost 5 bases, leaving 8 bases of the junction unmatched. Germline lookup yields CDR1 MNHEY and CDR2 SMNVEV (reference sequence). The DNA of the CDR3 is TGTGCCAGCAGTGTTACAGGGGTAGAAAGCAATCAGCCCCAGCATTTT. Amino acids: CASSVTGVESNQPQHF.

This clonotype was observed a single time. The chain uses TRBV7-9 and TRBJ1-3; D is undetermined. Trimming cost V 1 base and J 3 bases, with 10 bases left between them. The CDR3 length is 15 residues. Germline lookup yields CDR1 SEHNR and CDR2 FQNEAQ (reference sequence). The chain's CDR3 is CASSLERFLGNTIYF. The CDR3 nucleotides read TGTGCCAGCAGCTTAGAAAGATTCCTTGGAAACACCATATATTTT.

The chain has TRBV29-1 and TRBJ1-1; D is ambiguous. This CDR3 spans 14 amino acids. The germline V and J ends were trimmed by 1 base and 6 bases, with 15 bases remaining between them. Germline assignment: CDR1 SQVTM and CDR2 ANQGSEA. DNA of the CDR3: TGCAGCGTTGAAGCAGACGGGCAGATGGCTGAAGCTTTCTTT. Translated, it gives CSVEADGQMAEAFF. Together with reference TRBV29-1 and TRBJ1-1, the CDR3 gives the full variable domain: SAVISQKPSRDICQRGTSLTIQCQVDSQVTMMFWYRQQPGQSLTLIATANQGSEATYESGFVIDKFPISRPNLTFSTLTVSNMSPEDSSIYLCSVEADGQMAEAFFGQGTRLTVV.

The chain's CDR3 is CSARRGQGNEKLFF. In nucleotides, the CDR3 is TGCAGTGCTAGACGGGGACAGGGCAACGAAAAACTGTTTTTT. This chain connects TRBV20-1 to TRBJ1-4, with 9 bases matching TRBD1. Looked up from germline, CDR1 is DFQATT and CDR2 is SNEGSKA (reference sequence). Trimming cost V 2 bases and J 8 bases; bases outside gene matches: 6. This CDR3 spans 14 amino acids.

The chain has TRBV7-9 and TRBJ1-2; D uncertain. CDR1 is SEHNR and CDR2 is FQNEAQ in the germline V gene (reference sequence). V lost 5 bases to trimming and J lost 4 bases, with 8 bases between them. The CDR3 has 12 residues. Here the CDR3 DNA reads TGTGCCAGCAGCCTTACGGGCTATGGCTACACCTTC. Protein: CASSLTGYGYTF.